This TCR beta chain was identified in a study of EBV T-cell therapy then PD-1 blockade in nasopharyngeal carcinoma. Profiled with immunoSEQ multiplex PCR; TCRdb holds only in-frame clones, not every one. The sample lists 20,000 to 25,000 clones; about 80% were seen once. The sample's time point: 266 days after commencement of treatment, after nivolumab therapy. This sample's treatment: AdE1-LMPpoly-expanded autologous EBV-specific T-cell therapy followed by anti-PD-1 nivolumab. About this clone itself: Its antigen is not known.

With 4 bases removed from V and 4 bases from J, the gap between germline ends came to 4 bases. The CDR3 is 11 amino acids. Per germline, CDR1 MNHEY and CDR2 SVGAGI. The rearrangement links TRBV6-5 to TRBJ1-1; D ambiguous. The clonotype comes from a man aged 40-49 years with nasopharyngeal carcinoma. The sample was CD8+ T cells from blood, taken around day 240 from a patient whose treatment included autologous EBV-specific T cells and nivolumab. The CDR3 protein is CASSWGTEAFF. The CDR3 DNA sequence: TGTGCCAGCAGTTGGGGCACTGAAGCTTTCTTT.